In this sample, the clone carrying this T cell receptor (beta chain) turned up many times. Its antigen is still unknown. The source of the sample is a study of T-cell memory formation after mild COVID-19. The study, taken as a whole, reports: Day 15 to 85 contracting clones showed balanced CD4/CD8; day 15 to 37 expanders favored CD4+.

The CDR3 length is 13 residues. V gave up 5 bases and J gave up 4 bases, with 9 bases separating them. Germline V CDR1 and CDR2: SGHTA, FQGTGA. TCR alpha and TCR beta cDNA libraries with sample barcodes and UMIs came from 5'RACE using constant-segment primers. From the 5' RACE reads, TCRdb called clonotypes with MiXCR, one entry per CDR3 protein. The repertoire includes under 350,000 distinct CDR3 sequences, around 15% of them detected once, and 20% to 25% sits in the top ten. Sequencing used PBMCs or a T cell subset sorted from them (not recorded which). The chain uses TRBV7-3 and TRBJ2-1; no definite D call. This TCR derives from a man aged 18 to 29 who had mild COVID-19 (a few samples of this study predate the infection). Cell type and time point are not known. In nucleotides, the CDR3 is TGTGCCAGCAGCCAAATGGGGTACAATGAGCAGTTCTTC. Its protein product is CASSQMGYNEQFF.